This T cell receptor (beta chain) stems from a study of T cell responses to AZD1222 COVID-19 vaccine (dated by TCRdb to the early 2020s). Regarding the study in general: TCR sequencing covered more than 230 trial participants: 207 given two doses of AZD1222 and approximately 25 given two doses of MenACWY control vaccine. Trial participants were enrolled by age into subgroups of 18-55, 56-69 and 70-plus years, and about 150, 27 and 61 TCR-sequenced participants, respectively, were included in these subgroups. Summary of the overall study and its limitations: Vaccine-associated CD4 TCRs spanned the whole spike protein, with dominant responses in regions 160-218 and 743-854. Epitopes outside the regions mutated in the B.1.351 and B.1.1.7 variants were reportedly recognized by nearly half of the unique spike-specific TCRs. Because no samples from the day 14 peak response were available, repertoires could be characterized only after the peak T cell response. Only six AZD1222 recipients were SARS-CoV-2 seropositive at baseline, limiting conclusions about previously exposed vaccinees. Most participants were white British and females outnumbered males, and the authors suggested that clonal diversity may have been underestimated. The 56-69-year group was small, and its depth increase did not reach significance, likely because of low power. A significant rise in spike-specific TCR breadth and depth was observed after two AZD1222 doses relative to day 0 and relative to MenACWY recipients.

The CDR3 regions of human TCRbeta chains were analyzed by immunosequencing. The published analysis was carried out like this. TCRs in the repertoires were compared against a reference library of SARS-CoV-2-specific TCRs that had been generated with the MIRA antigen-specificity platform. Breadth meant the fraction of unique TCRs that were SARS-CoV-2-associated, whereas depth meant the fraction of total T cells that were SARS-CoV-2-associated. Each spike-specific TCR was assigned to its reactive spike region and to a CD4 or CD8 class using the MIRA data. Log10-transformed breadth and depth values were compared by one-way ANOVA with Sidak's multiple comparisons tests. TCRdb obtained this table from immuneACCESS and retained in-frame rearrangements with V and J assigned. These tables miss some clones; where compared with another copy, unresolved V genes account for less than half of the shortfall, and the remainder is unexplained. V and J calls and clone size follow that table, whereas D and trimming were derived from the DNA. A total of approximately 150,000 clones appear in this sample, about 91% of them only once. Around 3.4% of the sample is taken by the ten largest.

A word on this clone: Its antigen remains unidentified. No per-base quality is available; no much larger clone lies one base away.

From the germline V gene, CDR1 is SGHTA and CDR2 is FQGTGA. The CDR3, cysteine through phenylalanine, is 14 amino acids long. Only CDR3 DNA remains: 42 bases, in frame from the first base. V is pared back by 6 bases and J by 9 bases, with 15 bases lying between the germline termini. What this sample's time point label stands for: baseline before first vaccination. The sample's treatment or condition label, in plain terms: meningococcal conjugate vaccine given as trial control. Samples from vaccinated people were obtained from the UK trials COV001 and COV002, which included a single-blind randomized controlled phase 2/3 trial of AZD1222 (ChAdOx1 nCoV-19) in healthy adults. For TCRbeta chain sequencing, PBMC samples from trial participants were taken at day 0 and at day 28 after the second dose.

This TCR was sampled from an adult in good health. The material sequenced was peripheral blood, taken on day 0 of MenACWY control vaccination. Here the chain combines TRBV7-3 and TRBJ1-6; the best D guess is TRBD1, with 5 bases matching. The nucleotide sequence reads TGTGCCAGCAGTAGGGACTCGCGGGGTTCACCCCTCCACTTT. This codes for CASSRDSRGSPLHF. Supplemented by the reference TRBV7-3 and TRBJ1-6 proteins around the CDR3, the complete variable domain is GAGVSQTPSNKVTEKGKYVELRCDPISGHTALYWYRQSLGQGPEFLIYFQGTGAADDSGLPNDRFFAVRPEGSVSTLKIQRTERGDSAVYLCASSRDSRGSPLHFGNGTRLTVT.